Included here is one TCR beta chain sequence, with context. Antigen: not known. The V gene's germline CDR1 is SNHLY and CDR2 FYNNEI. CDR3 length: 16 residues. Unmatched junction bases numbered 10, after V lost 5 bases and J lost 6 bases. It was with 60 Vbeta and 13 Jbeta primers that the PCR ran. Method: immunoSEQ multiplex PCR; TCRdb's copy keeps in-frame clones and lacks some. Of fewer than 150,000 clones in the sample, around 78% were seen once. The record originates from a study of cytomegalovirus exposure and HLA in healthy donors. Notes on the study in general: Through in vitro validation, a few CMV-associated chains were shown to be specific for CMV antigens. Among TCR sequences, most were rare, though some public TCRs appeared in many donors. TCR beta chains associated with HLA were, in a later analysis, more clonally expanded than equally common others. In the analysis, some V segments, TRBV6-2 and TRBV6-3 included, were excluded as indistinguishable.

The sequencing input was PBMCs. The receptor was derived from a woman in her forties in good health and CMV-seropositive. V usage is TRBV2 and J usage is TRBJ2-4; 10 bases are shared with TRBD2. DNA for the CDR3: TGTGCCAGCAGTACTCGGACTAGCGGAGGGATAAACATTCAGTACTTC. Its protein product is CASSTRTSGGINIQYF.